The rows below give T cell receptor beta chains drawn from one sample of a study of PD-1 blockade in classical Hodgkin lymphoma. Data came from immunoSEQ multiplex PCR; TCRdb stores just in-frame clones and leaves some out. Among approximately 18,000 clones, about 80% were seen once, and the ten largest hold approximately 40%. Specimen: peripheral blood mononuclear cells (PBMCs), collected before the fourth cycle of nivolumab. Source of these receptors: a human donor with classical Hodgkin lymphoma. Each CDR3 is given with its conserved first and last residue. Each record gives: V gene, CDR3 protein.

TRBV30 CAWSVGRIIYGYTF
TRBV10-1 CASSESPGYEQYF
TRBV4-3 CASSQDSAGYYNEQFF
TRBV5-1 CASSLSAGVLYEQYF
TRBV19 CASSILLGVDTQYF
TRBV19 CASSRAGAAQGTGELFF
TRBV6-1 CASSEAWGQGIEQYF
TRBV29-1 CSVETGDGYTF
TRBV6-1 CASSEGGSGFRTDTQYF
TRBV6-6 CATSGQGYGYTF
TRBV27 CASSLSRATGELFF
TRBV4-1 CASSLDRGSTDTQYF
TRBV27 CASSLSRGSYEQYF
TRBV6-5 CASRTSGFHEQFF
TRBV5-8 CASTGDIAYEQYF
TRBV11-3 CASSLNRETNTEAFF
TRBV6-5 CASSGTGVGYGYTF
TRBV18 CASSPLGTGNQPQHF
TRBV6-5 CASSYSSGTNQPQHF
TRBV18 CASSGDRGNNSPLHF
TRBV6-5 CASSPGSAPDTQYF
TRBV29-1 CSVLGTSNTGELFF
TRBV4-3 CASSLTGGNTEAFF
TRBV20-1 CSARLGGEQFF
TRBV14 CASSASTIYDSTF
TRBV19 CASSLKGTGRGYTF
TRBV11-2 CASSSPVAGPSTETQYF
TRBV19 CASIGYSGGTQFF
TRBV11-2 CASSLVGSGGEQYF
TRBV7-9 CASSLEGLAGVREQYF
TRBV18 CASSPSDLGDEQYF
TRBV7-2 CASRGGATDTQYF
TRBV4-2 CASSQRTDEQFF
TRBV5-6 CASDDWDRSSYEQYF
TRBV4-1 CASSQAPQWTSGVYEQYF
TRBV11-3 CASSPLAGHNEQFF
TRBV29-1 CSLSGRAGMGNEQFF
TRBV19 CASSLDWRSGELFF